Listed below are T cell receptor beta chains from one sample, sequenced in a study of T cell responses to AZD1222 COVID-19 vaccine. Assay used: immunoSEQ multiplex PCR; TCRdb lists only in-frame clones, some missing. This sample has around 120,000 clones, with more than 85% found just once. Sequencing used peripheral blood, obtained 28 days after the second AZD1222 dose. These receptors originate from an adult who received the AZD1222 COVID-19 vaccine. Both conserved end residues are part of each CDR3. D genes are given only for firm matches. Only some rows state a clone size, as once, few, many or a class for expanded clones.

D: TRBD2
J: TRBJ2-3
length: 16
V: TRBV6-2/TRBV6-3
size: NA
CDR3: CASSYIRLAPTDTQYF
DNA: TGTGCCAGCAGTTATATCCGACTAGCGCCCACAGATACGCAGTATTTT

D: NA
J: TRBJ1-1
length: 13
V: TRBV29-1
size: NA
CDR3: CSASLGQNTEAFF
DNA: TGCAGCGCGTCGTTGGGACAGAACACTGAAGCTTTCTTT

D: NA
J: TRBJ2-7
length: 12
V: TRBV6-5
size: NA
CDR3: CASSRTAYEQYF
DNA: TGTGCCAGCAGTCGGACAGCCTACGAGCAGTACTTC

D: NA
J: TRBJ2-3
length: 14
V: TRBV10-3
size: NA
CDR3: CAIKGGEAVDTQYF
DNA: TGTGCCATCAAAGGAGGGGAGGCGGTCGATACGCAGTATTTT

D: NA
J: TRBJ2-5
length: 13
V: TRBV7-2
size: NA
CDR3: CASSLAGGETQYF
DNA: TGTGCCAGCAGCTTAGCCGGAGGGGAGACCCAGTACTTC

D: NA
J: TRBJ2-4
length: 15
V: TRBV7-2
size: NA
CDR3: CASSPPRRERNIQYF
DNA: TGTGCCAGCAGCCCGCCCCGGAGGGAAAGAAACATTCAGTACTTC

D: NA
J: TRBJ1-2
length: 11
V: TRBV19
size: NA
CDR3: CASSKDYGYTF
DNA: TGTGCCAGTAGCAAAGACTATGGCTACACCTTC

D: NA
J: TRBJ1-1
length: 10
V: TRBV7-2
size: NA
CDR3: CASSFGEAFF
DNA: TGTGCCAGCAGCTTCGGTGAAGCTTTCTTT

D: TRBD2
J: TRBJ2-3
length: 14
V: TRBV29-1
size: NA
CDR3: CSVELAGRTDTQYF
DNA: TGCAGCGTTGAACTAGCGGGAAGAACAGATACGCAGTATTTT

D: TRBD1
J: TRBJ1-2
length: 13
V: TRBV6-5
size: NA
CDR3: CASSTGGIYGYTF
DNA: TGTGCCAGCAGCACAGGGGGGATATATGGCTACACCTTC

D: TRBD1
J: TRBJ1-2
length: 16
V: TRBV6-5
size: NA
CDR3: CASSYSRPGGGNGYTF
DNA: TGTGCCAGCAGTTACTCACGCCCAGGGGGCGGCAATGGCTACACCTTC

D: TRBD1
J: TRBJ2-6
length: 18
V: TRBV2
size: NA
CDR3: CASSLFRGRSSGANVLTF
DNA: TGTGCCAGCAGTTTATTCAGGGGGCGAAGTTCTGGGGCCAACGTCCTGACTTTC

D: TRBD1
J: TRBJ2-4
length: 13
V: TRBV10-1
size: NA
CDR3: CASSPGQGYIQYF
DNA: TGCGCCAGCAGCCCGGGACAGGGGTACATTCAGTACTTC

D: NA
J: TRBJ1-1
length: 14
V: TRBV6-5
size: NA
CDR3: CASSRAGEGTEAFF
DNA: TGTGCCAGCAGTAGGGCCGGGGAGGGGACTGAAGCTTTCTTT

D: NA
J: TRBJ1-2
length: 14
V: TRBV6-2/TRBV6-3
size: NA
CDR3: CASSWGSGDYGYTF
DNA: TGTGCCAGCAGTTGGGGCTCCGGGGACTATGGCTACACCTTC

D: NA
J: TRBJ1-1
length: 12
V: TRBV6-1
size: NA
CDR3: CASSESPGEAFF
DNA: TGTGCCAGCAGTGAAAGCCCGGGAGAGGCTTTCTTT

D: NA
J: TRBJ1-4
length: 16
V: TRBV19
size: NA
CDR3: CASSPRGRPTNEKLFF
DNA: TGTGCCAGTAGTCCCCGAGGGAGGCCAACGAATGAAAAACTGTTTTTT

D: TRBD1
J: TRBJ1-1
length: 17
V: TRBV11-1
size: NA
CDR3: CASSLALGQGSGTEAFF
DNA: TGTGCCAGCAGCTTAGCGCTCGGACAGGGGTCGGGAACTGAAGCTTTCTTT

D: NA
J: TRBJ1-4
length: 14
V: TRBV6-5
size: few
CDR3: CASSQRTATEKLFF
DNA: TGTGCCAGCAGTCAACGGACAGCGACTGAAAAACTGTTTTTT

D: TRBD2
J: TRBJ2-2
length: 16
V: TRBV28
size: NA
CDR3: CASSFPSGLATGELFF
DNA: TGTGCCAGCAGTTTCCCCTCGGGACTAGCTACCGGGGAGCTGTTTTTT

D: TRBD1
J: TRBJ2-3
length: 16
V: TRBV7-2
size: NA
CDR3: CASSNGVRGPTDTQYF
DNA: TGTGCCAGCAGCAACGGTGTTAGGGGGCCCACAGATACGCAGTATTTT

D: TRBD1
J: TRBJ2-6
length: 15
V: TRBV7-3
size: NA
CDR3: CASSPDRAGANVLTF
DNA: TGTGCCAGCAGCCCCGACAGGGCCGGGGCCAACGTCCTGACTTTC

D: NA
J: TRBJ2-1
length: 11
V: TRBV6-6
size: NA
CDR3: CASSYSGEQFF
DNA: TGTGCCAGCAGTTACTCCGGTGAGCAGTTCTTC

D: TRBD1
J: TRBJ2-4
length: 12
V: TRBV6-5
size: NA
CDR3: CASTPGQGRLYF
DNA: TGTGCCAGCACCCCGGGACAGGGTCGGTTGTACTTC

D: NA
J: TRBJ2-3
length: 13
V: TRBV10-1
size: NA
CDR3: CASMKNAADTQYF
DNA: TGCGCCAGCATGAAAAACGCGGCAGATACGCAGTATTTT

D: NA
J: TRBJ1-3
length: 14
V: TRBV27
size: once
CDR3: CASSLSGVGNTIYF
DNA: TGTGCCAGCAGTTTATCAGGGGTCGGAAACACCATATATTTT

D: NA
J: TRBJ1-2
length: 12
V: TRBV7-9
size: NA
CDR3: CASSSSSDGYTF
DNA: TGTGCCAGCAGCTCGAGTAGCGATGGCTACACCTTC

D: NA
J: TRBJ2-1
length: 13
V: TRBV7-2
size: NA
CDR3: CASSTPPVVKQFF
DNA: TGTGCCAGCAGCACCCCTCCCGTTGTAAAGCAGTTCTTC

D: NA
J: TRBJ2-5
length: 13
V: TRBV12-3/TRBV12-4
size: NA
CDR3: CASSPGVIETQYF
DNA: TGTGCCAGCAGCCCCGGGGTTATAGAGACCCAGTACTTC

D: NA
J: TRBJ1-2
length: 12
V: TRBV5-1
size: NA
CDR3: CASSSAGYGYTF
DNA: TGCGCCAGCAGCTCGGCGGGTTATGGCTACACCTTC

D: NA
J: TRBJ2-3
length: 15
V: TRBV7-6
size: NA
CDR3: CASSLAPVPSDTQYF
DNA: TGTGCCAGCAGCTTAGCCCCGGTCCCCTCAGATACGCAGTATTTT

D: TRBD2
J: TRBJ2-2
length: 19
V: TRBV9
size: NA
CDR3: CASSEEDASGAANTGELFF
DNA: TGTGCCAGCAGCGAGGAGGATGCTAGCGGGGCTGCGAACACCGGGGAGCTGTTTTTT

D: NA
J: TRBJ2-7
length: 13
V: TRBV7-2
size: NA
CDR3: CASSLPGAHEQYF
DNA: TGTGCCAGCAGCCTCCCAGGGGCCCACGAGCAGTACTTC

D: NA
J: TRBJ1-5
length: 14
V: TRBV6-2/TRBV6-3
size: NA
CDR3: CASSYSPGNQPQHF
DNA: TGTGCCAGCAGTTACTCGCCGGGGAATCAGCCCCAGCATTTT

D: NA
J: TRBJ1-2
length: 14
V: TRBV14
size: once
CDR3: CASSQFRNQVGYTF
DNA: TGTGCCAGCAGCCAATTCCGAAACCAGGTTGGCTACACCTTC

D: NA
J: TRBJ2-5
length: 13
V: TRBV6-2/TRBV6-3
size: NA
CDR3: CASSGTAQETQYF
DNA: TGTGCCAGCAGTGGTACAGCTCAAGAGACCCAGTACTTC

D: NA
J: TRBJ1-3
length: 18
V: TRBV7-7
size: few
CDR3: CASSMRDPDYYSGNTIYF
DNA: TGTGCCAGCAGTATGCGGGACCCAGATTATTACTCTGGAAACACCATATATTTT

D: NA
J: TRBJ2-6
length: 13
V: TRBV19
size: NA
CDR3: CASSIGQANVLTF
DNA: TGTGCCAGTAGTATAGGGCAGGCCAACGTCCTGACTTTC

D: NA
J: TRBJ1-2
length: 14
V: TRBV6-2/TRBV6-3
size: NA
CDR3: CASSGDRYSGGYTF
DNA: TGTGCCAGCAGTGGTGACAGATATTCGGGAGGCTACACCTTC

D: TRBD1
J: TRBJ2-6
length: 18
V: TRBV5-1
size: NA
CDR3: CASKKIGTGSSGANVLTF
DNA: TGCGCCAGCAAGAAAATCGGGACAGGGAGCTCTGGGGCCAACGTCCTGACTTTC

D: NA
J: TRBJ1-1
length: 11
V: TRBV29-1
size: NA
CDR3: CSVVPGYEAFF
DNA: TGCAGCGTTGTTCCGGGGTATGAAGCTTTCTTT

D: NA
J: TRBJ1-5
length: 15
V: TRBV9
size: NA
CDR3: CASSVAGGGGQPQHF
DNA: TGTGCCAGCAGCGTAGCTGGAGGGGGAGGCCAGCCCCAGCATTTT

D: TRBD1
J: TRBJ1-1
length: 11
V: TRBV10-3
size: NA
CDR3: CAIRTGAEAFF
DNA: TGTGCCATCAGGACAGGGGCTGAAGCTTTCTTT

D: NA
J: TRBJ2-7
length: 14
V: TRBV6-1
size: NA
CDR3: CASSELPPPYEQYF
DNA: TGTGCCAGCAGTGAGTTGCCGCCCCCCTACGAGCAGTACTTC

D: TRBD1
J: TRBJ2-7
length: 15
V: TRBV4-2
size: NA
CDR3: CASSRATDRSYEQYF
DNA: TGTGCCAGCAGCCGAGCCACGGACAGGTCCTACGAGCAGTACTTC

D: NA
J: TRBJ2-2
length: 17
V: TRBV9
size: NA
CDR3: CASSKRTTQSGTGELFF
DNA: TGTGCCAGCAGCAAACGGACTACCCAATCTGGGACCGGGGAGCTGTTTTTT

D: TRBD2
J: TRBJ2-3
length: 16
V: TRBV5-1
size: NA
CDR3: CASRRGIAGFTDTQYF
DNA: TGCGCCAGCAGAAGAGGGATAGCGGGATTCACAGATACGCAGTATTTT

D: NA
J: TRBJ1-3
length: 12
V: TRBV30
size: NA
CDR3: CAWSRSGNTIYF
DNA: TGTGCCTGGAGTAGGTCTGGAAACACCATATATTTT

D: TRBD2
J: TRBJ2-1
length: 13
V: TRBV10-3
size: NA
CDR3: CAVRAGGEGEQFF
DNA: TGTGCCGTCCGAGCGGGAGGAGAAGGTGAGCAGTTCTTC

D: TRBD1
J: TRBJ1-1
length: 14
V: TRBV19
size: few
CDR3: CASNLQGGNTEAFF
DNA: TGTGCCAGTAATCTTCAGGGGGGGAACACTGAAGCTTTCTTT

D: NA
J: TRBJ1-4
length: 17
V: TRBV4-1
size: NA
CDR3: CASSHGLLGSDNEKLFF
DNA: TGCGCCAGCAGCCACGGGTTATTGGGGTCGGACAATGAAAAACTGTTTTTT

D: TRBD2
J: TRBJ2-5
length: 14
V: TRBV14
size: NA
CDR3: CASRPTGGGETQYF
DNA: TGTGCCAGCAGGCCCACGGGAGGAGGGGAGACCCAGTACTTC

D: TRBD1
J: TRBJ2-1
length: 13
V: TRBV12-5
size: few
CDR3: CASGTGGLNEQFF
DNA: TGTGCTAGTGGTACAGGGGGTTTGAATGAGCAGTTCTTC

D: TRBD2
J: TRBJ2-5
length: 15
V: TRBV3-1/TRBV3-2
size: NA
CDR3: CASSQGGGVQETQYF
DNA: TGTGCCAGCAGCCAAGGTGGGGGGGTACAAGAGACCCAGTACTTC

D: NA
J: TRBJ1-6
length: 14
V: TRBV7-2
size: NA
CDR3: CASSAQRTRSPLHF
DNA: TGTGCCAGCAGCGCCCAACGTACCAGGTCACCCCTCCACTTT

D: TRBD1
J: TRBJ1-5
length: 15
V: TRBV7-9
size: NA
CDR3: CASSSPDRGNQPQHF
DNA: TGTGCCAGCAGCTCCCCGGACAGGGGTAATCAGCCCCAGCATTTT